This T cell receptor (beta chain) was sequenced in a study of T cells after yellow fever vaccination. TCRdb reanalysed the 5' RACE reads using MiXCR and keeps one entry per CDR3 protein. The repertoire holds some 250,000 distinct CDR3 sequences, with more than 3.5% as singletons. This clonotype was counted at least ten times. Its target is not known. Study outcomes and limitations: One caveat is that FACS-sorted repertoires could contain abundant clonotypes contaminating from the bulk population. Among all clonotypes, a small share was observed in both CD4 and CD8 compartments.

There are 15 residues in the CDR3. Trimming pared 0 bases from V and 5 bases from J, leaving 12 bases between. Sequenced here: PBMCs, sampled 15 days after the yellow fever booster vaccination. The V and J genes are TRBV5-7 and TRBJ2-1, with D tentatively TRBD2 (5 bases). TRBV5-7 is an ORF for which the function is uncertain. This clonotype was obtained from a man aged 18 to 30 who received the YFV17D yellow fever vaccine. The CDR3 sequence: CASSLGASRDNEQFF. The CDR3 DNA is TGTGCCAGCAGCTTGGGGGCTAGCCGGGACAATGAGCAGTTCTTC.